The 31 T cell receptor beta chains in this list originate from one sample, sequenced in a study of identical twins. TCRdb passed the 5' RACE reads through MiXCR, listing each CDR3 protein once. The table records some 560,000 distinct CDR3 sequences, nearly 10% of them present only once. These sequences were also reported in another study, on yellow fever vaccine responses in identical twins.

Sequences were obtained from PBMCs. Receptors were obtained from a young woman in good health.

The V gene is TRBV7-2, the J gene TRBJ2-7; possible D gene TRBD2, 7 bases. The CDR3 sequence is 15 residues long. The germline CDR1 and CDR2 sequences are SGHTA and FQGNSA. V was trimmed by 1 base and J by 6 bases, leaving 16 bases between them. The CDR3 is CASSLDRGALREQYF. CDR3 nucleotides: TGTGCCAGCAGCTTAGATCGGGGGGCCTTGCGCGAGCAGTACTTC.

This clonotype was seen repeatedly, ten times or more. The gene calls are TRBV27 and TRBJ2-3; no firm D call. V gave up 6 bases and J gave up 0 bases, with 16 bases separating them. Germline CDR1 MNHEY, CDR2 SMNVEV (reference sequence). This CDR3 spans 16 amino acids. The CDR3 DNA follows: TGTGCCAGCAGCCCATGGGCGGCTTCGAGCACAGATACGCAGTATTTT. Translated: CASSPWAASSTDTQYF.

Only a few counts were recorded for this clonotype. CDR3 bases: TGTGCCAGCAGCTTAGCAGGTAGCGGAAGCTCCTACGAGCAGTACTTC. Translating it yields CASSLAGSGSSYEQYF. The V gene is TRBV7-8, the J gene TRBJ2-7; TRBD2 is a possible D gene (6 bases). This CDR3 comprises 16 residues. Trimming shortened V by 0 bases and J by 0 bases, and 12 bases separated the two germline ends. Germline V gene data show CDR1 as SGHVS and CDR2 as FQNEAQ.

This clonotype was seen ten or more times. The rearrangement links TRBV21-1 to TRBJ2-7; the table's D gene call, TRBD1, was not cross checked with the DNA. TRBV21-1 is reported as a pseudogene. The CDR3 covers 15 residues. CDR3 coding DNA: TGTGCCAGCAGCTCATGGACAGTATGCCACGCCGAGCAGTACTTC. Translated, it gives CASSSWTVCHAEQYF.

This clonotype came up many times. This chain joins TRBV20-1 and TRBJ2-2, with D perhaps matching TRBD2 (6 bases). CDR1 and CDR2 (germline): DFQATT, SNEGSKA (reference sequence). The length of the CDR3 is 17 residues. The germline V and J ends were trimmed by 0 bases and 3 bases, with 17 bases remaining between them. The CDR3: CSARDLVGGKDTGELFF. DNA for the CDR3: TGCAGTGCTAGAGACCTGGTGGGGGGAAAAGACACCGGGGAGCTGTTTTTT.

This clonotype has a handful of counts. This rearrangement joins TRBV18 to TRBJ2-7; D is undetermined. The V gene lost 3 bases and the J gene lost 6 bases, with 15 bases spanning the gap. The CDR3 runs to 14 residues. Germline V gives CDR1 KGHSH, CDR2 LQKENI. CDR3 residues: CASSPYGGSSEQYF. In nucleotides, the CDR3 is TGTGCCAGCTCACCTTATGGTGGTTCTAGCGAGCAGTACTTC. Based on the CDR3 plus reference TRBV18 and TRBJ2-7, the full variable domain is NAGVMQNPRHLVRRRGQEARLRCSPMKGHSHVYWYRQLPEEGLKFMVYLQKENIIDESGMPKERFSAEFPKEGPSILRIQQVVRGDSAAYFCASSPYGGSSEQYFGPGTRLTVT.

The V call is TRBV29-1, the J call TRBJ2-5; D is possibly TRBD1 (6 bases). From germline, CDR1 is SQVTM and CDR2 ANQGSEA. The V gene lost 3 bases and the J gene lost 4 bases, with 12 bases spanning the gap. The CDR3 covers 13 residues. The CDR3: CSVEPGAGETQYF. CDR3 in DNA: TGCAGCGTTGAGCCAGGGGCGGGAGAGACCCAGTACTTC.

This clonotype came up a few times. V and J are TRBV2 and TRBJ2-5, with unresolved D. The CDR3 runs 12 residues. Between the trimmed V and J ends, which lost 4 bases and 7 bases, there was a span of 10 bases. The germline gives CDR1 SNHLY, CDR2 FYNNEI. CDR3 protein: CASSVQLGTQYF. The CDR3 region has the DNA TGTGCCAGCAGTGTCCAGTTGGGGACCCAGTACTTC.

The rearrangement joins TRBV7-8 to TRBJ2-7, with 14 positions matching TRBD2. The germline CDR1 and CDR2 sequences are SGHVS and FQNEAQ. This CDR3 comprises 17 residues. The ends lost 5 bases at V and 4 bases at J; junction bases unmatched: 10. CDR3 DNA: TGTGCCAGCAGCGAAACGACTAGCGGGAGGGCCCCGTACGAGCAGTACTTC. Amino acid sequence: CASSETTSGRAPYEQYF.

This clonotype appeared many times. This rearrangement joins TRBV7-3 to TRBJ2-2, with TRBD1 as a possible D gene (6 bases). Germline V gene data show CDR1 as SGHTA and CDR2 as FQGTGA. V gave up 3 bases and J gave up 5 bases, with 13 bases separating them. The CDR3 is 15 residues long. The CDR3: CASSFSTGNTGELFF. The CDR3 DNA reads TGTGCCAGCAGCTTTTCTACAGGGAATACCGGGGAGCTGTTTTTT. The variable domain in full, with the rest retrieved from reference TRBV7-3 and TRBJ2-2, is GAGVSQTPSNKVTEKGKYVELRCDPISGHTALYWYRQSLGQGPEFLIYFQGTGAADDSGLPNDRFFAVRPEGSVSTLKIQRTERGDSAVYLCASSFSTGNTGELFFGEGSRLTVL.

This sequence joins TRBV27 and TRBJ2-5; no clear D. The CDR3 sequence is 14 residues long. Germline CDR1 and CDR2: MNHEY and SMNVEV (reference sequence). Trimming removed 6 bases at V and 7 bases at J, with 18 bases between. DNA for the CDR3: TGTGCCAGCAGCCTTGACTCGCCGTTGGGGACCCAGTACTTC. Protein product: CASSLDSPLGTQYF.

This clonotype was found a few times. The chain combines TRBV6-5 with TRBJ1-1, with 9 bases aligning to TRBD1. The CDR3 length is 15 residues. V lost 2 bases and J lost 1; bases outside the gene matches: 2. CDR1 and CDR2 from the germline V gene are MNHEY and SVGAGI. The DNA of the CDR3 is TGTGCCAGCAGTTACCCGACAGGGGGGAACACTGAAGCTTTCTTT. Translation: CASSYPTGGNTEAFF.

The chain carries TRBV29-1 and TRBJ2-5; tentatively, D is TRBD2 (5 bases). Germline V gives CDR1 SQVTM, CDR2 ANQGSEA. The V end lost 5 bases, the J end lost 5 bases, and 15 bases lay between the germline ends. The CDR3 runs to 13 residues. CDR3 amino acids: CSVSSGFGETQYF. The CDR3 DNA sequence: TGCAGCGTTTCATCGGGGTTTGGGGAGACCCAGTACTTC.

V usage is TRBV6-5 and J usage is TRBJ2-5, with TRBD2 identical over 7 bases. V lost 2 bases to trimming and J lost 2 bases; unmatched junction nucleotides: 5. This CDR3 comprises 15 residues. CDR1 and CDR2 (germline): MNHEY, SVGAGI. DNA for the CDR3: TGTGCCAGCAGTTACGGGAGGGCCCCACAAGAGACCCAGTACTTC. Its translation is CASSYGRAPQETQYF.

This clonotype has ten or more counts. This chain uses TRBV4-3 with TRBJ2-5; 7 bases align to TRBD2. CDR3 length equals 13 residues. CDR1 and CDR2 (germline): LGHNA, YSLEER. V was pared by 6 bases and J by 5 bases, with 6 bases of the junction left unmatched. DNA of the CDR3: TGCGCCAGCAGTCGGGACTATCAGGAGACCCAGTACTTC. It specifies CASSRDYQETQYF.

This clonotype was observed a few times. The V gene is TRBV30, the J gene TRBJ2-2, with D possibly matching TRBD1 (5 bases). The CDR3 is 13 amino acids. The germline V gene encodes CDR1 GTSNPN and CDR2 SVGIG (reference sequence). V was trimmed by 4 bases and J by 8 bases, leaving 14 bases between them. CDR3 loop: CAWTAGLGGELFF. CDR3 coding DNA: TGTGCCTGGACTGCAGGGTTGGGAGGGGAGCTGTTTTTT.

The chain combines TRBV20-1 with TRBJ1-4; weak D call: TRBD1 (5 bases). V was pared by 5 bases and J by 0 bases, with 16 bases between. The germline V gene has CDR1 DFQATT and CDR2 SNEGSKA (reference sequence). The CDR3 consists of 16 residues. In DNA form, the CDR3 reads TGCAGTGCTCCGAATCTGGACACTGCAACTAATGAAAAACTGTTTTTT. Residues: CSAPNLDTATNEKLFF.

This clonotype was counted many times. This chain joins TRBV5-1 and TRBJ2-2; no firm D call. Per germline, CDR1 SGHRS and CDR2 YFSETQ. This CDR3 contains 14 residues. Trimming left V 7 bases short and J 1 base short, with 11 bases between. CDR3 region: CASGGDGNTGELFF. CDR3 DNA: TGCGCCAGCGGCGGAGACGGGAACACCGGGGAGCTGTTTTTT.

CDR3 residues: CSASSVRAAPSSYEQYF. The CDR3, as DNA: TGCAGTGCTAGTTCCGTTCGAGCAGCGCCAAGCTCCTACGAGCAGTACTTC. This chain connects TRBV20-1 to TRBJ2-7; D call uncertain. The V end lost 3 bases, the J end lost 0 bases, and 21 bases lay between the germline ends. The germline gives CDR1 DFQATT, CDR2 SNEGSKA (reference sequence). This CDR3 is built from 17 residues.

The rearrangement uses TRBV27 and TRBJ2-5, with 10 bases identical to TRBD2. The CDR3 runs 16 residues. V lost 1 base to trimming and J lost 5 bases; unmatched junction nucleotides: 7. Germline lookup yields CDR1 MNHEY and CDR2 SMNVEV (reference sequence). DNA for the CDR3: TGTGCCAGCAGTTTATTTGGGACTAGCGTCGGTGAGACCCAGTACTTC. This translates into CASSLFGTSVGETQYF.

The CDR3 sequence: CASSLRVTTEAFF. In DNA, the CDR3 is TGTGCCAGCAGCTTAAGGGTTACCACTGAAGCTTTCTTT. This chain links TRBV7-9 with TRBJ1-1; no clear D gene. This CDR3 has 13 residues. Germline loops: CDR1 SEHNR, CDR2 FQNEAQ (reference sequence). V was shortened by 2 bases and J by 4 bases, with 8 bases between the two germline ends.

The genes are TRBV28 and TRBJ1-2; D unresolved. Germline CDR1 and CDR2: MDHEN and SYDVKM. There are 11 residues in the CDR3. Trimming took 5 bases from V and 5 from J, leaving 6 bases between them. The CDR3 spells CASSDKYGYTF. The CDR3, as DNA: TGTGCCAGCAGTGATAAATATGGCTACACCTTC.

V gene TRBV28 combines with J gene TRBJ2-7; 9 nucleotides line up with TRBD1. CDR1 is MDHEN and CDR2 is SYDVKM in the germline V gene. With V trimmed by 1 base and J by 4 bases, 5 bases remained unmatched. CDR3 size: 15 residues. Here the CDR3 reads CASSLFGTGKYEQYF. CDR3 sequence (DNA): TGTGCCAGCAGTTTATTCGGGACAGGGAAATACGAGCAGTACTTC. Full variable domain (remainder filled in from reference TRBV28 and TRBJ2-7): DVKVTQSSRYLVKRTGEKVFLECVQDMDHENMFWYRQDPGLGLRLIYFSYDVKMKEKGDIPEGYSVSREKKERFSLILESASTNQTSMYLCASSLFGTGKYEQYFGPGTRLTVT.

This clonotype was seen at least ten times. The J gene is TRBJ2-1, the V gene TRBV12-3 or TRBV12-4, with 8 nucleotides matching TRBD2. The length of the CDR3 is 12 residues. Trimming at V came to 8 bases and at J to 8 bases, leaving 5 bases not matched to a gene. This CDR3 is CASQAGVYEQFF. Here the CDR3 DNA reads TGTGCCAGCCAAGCGGGAGTTTATGAGCAGTTCTTC.

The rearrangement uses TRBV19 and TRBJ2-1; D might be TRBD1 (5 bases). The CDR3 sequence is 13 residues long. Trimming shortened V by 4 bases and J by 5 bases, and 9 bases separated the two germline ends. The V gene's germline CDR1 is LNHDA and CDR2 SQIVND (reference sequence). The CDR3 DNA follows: TGTGCCAGTAGTACCGACAGCAACAATGAGCAGTTCTTC. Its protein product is CASSTDSNNEQFF.

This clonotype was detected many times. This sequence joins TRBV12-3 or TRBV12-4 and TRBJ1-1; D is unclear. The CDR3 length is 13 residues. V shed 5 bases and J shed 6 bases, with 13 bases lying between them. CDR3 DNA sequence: TGTGCCAGCAGTCCGTTAGCAGGCCCTGAAGCTTTCTTT. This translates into CASSPLAGPEAFF.

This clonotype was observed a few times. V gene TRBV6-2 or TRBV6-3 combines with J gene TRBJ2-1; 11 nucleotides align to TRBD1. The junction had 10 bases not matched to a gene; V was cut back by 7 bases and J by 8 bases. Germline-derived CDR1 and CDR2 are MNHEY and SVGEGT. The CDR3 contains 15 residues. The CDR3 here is CASTKRTGGSHEQFF. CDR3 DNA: TGTGCCAGCACGAAGAGGACAGGGGGCTCCCATGAGCAGTTCTTC.

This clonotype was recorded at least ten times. The CDR3 loop reads CASIPRQGGKMNTEAFF. The CDR3 DNA reads as TGTGCCAGCATCCCCCGGCAGGGAGGGAAGATGAACACTGAAGCTTTCTTT. The chain joins TRBV7-9 to TRBJ1-1, with a tentative D call TRBD1 (5 bases). The CDR3 sequence is 17 residues long. Germline V lookup: CDR1 SEHNR, CDR2 FQNEAQ (reference sequence). With 7 bases removed from V and 0 bases from J, the gap between germline ends came to 21 bases.

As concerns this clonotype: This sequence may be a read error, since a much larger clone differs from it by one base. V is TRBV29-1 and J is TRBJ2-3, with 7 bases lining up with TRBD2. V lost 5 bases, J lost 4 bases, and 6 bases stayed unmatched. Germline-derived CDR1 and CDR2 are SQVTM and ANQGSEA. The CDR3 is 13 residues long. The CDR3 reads CSVRGGGADTQYF. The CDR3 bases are TGCAGCGTTCGTGGGGGGGGGGCAGATACGCAGTATTTT.

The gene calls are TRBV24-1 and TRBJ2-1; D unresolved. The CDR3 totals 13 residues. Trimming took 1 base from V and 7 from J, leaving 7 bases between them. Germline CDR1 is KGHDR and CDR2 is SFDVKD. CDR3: CATSDFSKNEQFF. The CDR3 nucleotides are TGTGCCACCAGTGATTTTTCCAAAAATGAGCAGTTCTTC.

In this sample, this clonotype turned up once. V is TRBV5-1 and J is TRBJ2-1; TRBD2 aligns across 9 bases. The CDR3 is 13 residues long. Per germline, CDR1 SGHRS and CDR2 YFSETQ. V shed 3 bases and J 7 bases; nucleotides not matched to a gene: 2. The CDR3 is CASSSAGGNEQFF. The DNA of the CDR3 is TGCGCCAGCAGCTCGGCGGGAGGGAATGAGCAGTTCTTC. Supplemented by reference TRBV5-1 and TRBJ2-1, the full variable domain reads KAGVTQTPRYLIKTRGQQVTLSCSPISGHRSVSWYQQTPGQGLQFLFEYFSETQRNKGNFPGRFSGRQFSNSRSEMNVSTLELGDSALYLCASSSAGGNEQFFGPGTRLTVL.